This T cell receptor (beta chain) was observed in a study of shared clonotypes between healthy human individuals. Study-wide background: The donor pool was made up of two women and a few men aged 18 to 49.

Trimming removed 1 base at V and 5 bases at J, with 6 bases between. CDR1 KGHSH and CDR2 LQKENI come from the germline V gene. CDR3 size: 13 residues. Genomic DNA per cell subset filled all wells of several immunoSEQ plates. The repertoire was sequenced with immunoSEQ multiplex PCR; TCRdb's copy has only in-frame clones and lacks some. The top ten clones hold about 0.39% of a sample with 2 million to 3 million clones, 90% to 95% of them seen once. The sample holds a few counts of this clone. The sample carries other DNA sequences with the same CDR3. Sequencing was performed on naive CD4+ T cells from PBMCs. Subset specified: CD45RA+ positively selected. This receptor was obtained from a man aged 18 to 29 in good health. Some clones in this sample may be carry-over from other donors' samples. This chain links TRBV18 with TRBJ1-5; D is unclear. CDR3 DNA: TGTGCCAGCTCACCACAGCCAGATCAGCCCCAGCATTTT. The encoded protein is CASSPQPDQPQHF.